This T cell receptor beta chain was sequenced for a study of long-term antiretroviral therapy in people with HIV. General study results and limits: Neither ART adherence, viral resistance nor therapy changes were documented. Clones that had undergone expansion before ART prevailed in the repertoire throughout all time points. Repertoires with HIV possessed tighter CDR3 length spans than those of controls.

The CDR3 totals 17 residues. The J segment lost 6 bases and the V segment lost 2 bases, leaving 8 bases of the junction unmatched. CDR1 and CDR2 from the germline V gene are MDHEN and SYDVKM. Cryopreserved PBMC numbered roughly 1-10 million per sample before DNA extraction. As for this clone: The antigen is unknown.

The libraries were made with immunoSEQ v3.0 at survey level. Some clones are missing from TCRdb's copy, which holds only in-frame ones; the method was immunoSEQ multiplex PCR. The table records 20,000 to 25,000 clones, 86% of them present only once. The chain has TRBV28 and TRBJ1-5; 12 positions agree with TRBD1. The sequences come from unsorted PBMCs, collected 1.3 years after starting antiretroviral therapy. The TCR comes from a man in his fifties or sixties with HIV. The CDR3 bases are TGTGCCAGCAGTTTAAGCTCCGGGACAGGGGGCGGTCAGCCCCAGCATTTT. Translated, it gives CASSLSSGTGGGQPQHF. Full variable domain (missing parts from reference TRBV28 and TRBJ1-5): DVKVTQSSRYLVKRTGEKVFLECVQDMDHENMFWYRQDPGLGLRLIYFSYDVKMKEKGDIPEGYSVSREKKERFSLILESASTNQTSMYLCASSLSSGTGGGQPQHFGDGTRLSIL.